This passage covers 32 T cell receptor beta chains from one sample sequenced in a study of regulatory T cells in long-lasting Graves disease (dated by TCRdb to 2020 to 2022). Library creation used multiplex PCR. Instrument used: Illumina HiSeq 4000. iRepertoire HTBI primers and Arm-PCR amplification of CDR3 regions were used to construct TCR beta libraries. TCRdb took the public reads, trimmed them with fastp at Q25, ran MiXCR for clone calling and kept in-frame beta chains. Rows matching on CDR3 protein sequence are summarized as one entry with the most common DNA and genes. The sample profile shows approximately 440,000 distinct CDR3 sequences; roughly 16% of them were found once. The top ten clones comprise 12% of the sample. The time point label on this specimen signifies: newly diagnosed GD, antithyroid drugs for less than 3 months. For both TCR sequencing and RNA sequencing, RNA was extracted from PBMCs using TRIzol.

This sample was also put to use in a study of T cells in Graves' hyperthyroidism and ophthalmopathy.

The sample consisted of peripheral blood mononuclear cells (PBMCs), taken at new diagnosis, from a patient treated with antithyroid drugs. The receptors derive from a man in his forties with Graves disease. Donor details come from another sample of the same person, matched by shared clones.

This clonotype was seen only a few times. This chain joins TRBV12-3 or TRBV12-4 and TRBJ2-2; TRBD1 might be the D (5 bases). Trimming removed 3 bases from V and 6 bases from J, with 8 bases in between. This CDR3 has 13 amino acids. CDR3 loop: CASSFSRAGELFF. CDR3 DNA: TGTGCCAGCAGTTTTTCCAGGGCCGGGGAGCTGTTTTTT.

This clonotype was detected only a few times. The rearrangement uses TRBV28 and TRBJ2-7; 8 bases line up with TRBD1. Germline CDR1 and CDR2: MDHEN and SYDVKM. Losses at the gene ends were 10 bases for V and 6 bases for J; bases not matched to a gene: 14. This CDR3 comprises 14 residues. CDR3: CATKGQGPGSEQYF. The CDR3 nucleotides read TGTGCCACCAAAGGACAGGGTCCTGGGTCCGAGCAGTACTTC.

The chain employs TRBV28 and TRBJ1-4; D gene ambiguous. With 5 bases removed from V and 8 bases from J, the gap between germline ends came to 12 bases. The CDR3 is 13 amino acids. CDR1 is MDHEN and CDR2 is SYDVKM in the germline V gene. This CDR3 is CASSPTGVEKLFF. The CDR3 bases are TGTGCCAGCAGTCCCACTGGGGTGGAAAAACTGTTTTTT.

This clonotype was counted ten times or more. The J gene is TRBJ2-7, the V gene TRBV9; D not resolved. The CDR3 is 15 amino acids. Between the trimmed V and J ends, which lost 0 bases and 5 bases, there was a span of 15 bases. CDR1 and CDR2 from the germline V gene are SGDLS and YYNGEE. The chain's CDR3 is CASSVALGPDHEQYF. The CDR3 bases are TGTGCCAGCAGCGTAGCTCTCGGGCCCGACCACGAGCAGTACTTC. Together with reference TRBV9 and TRBJ2-7, the CDR3 gives the full variable domain: DSGVTQTPKHLITATGQRVTLRCSPRSGDLSVYWYQQSLDQGLQFLIQYYNGEERAKGNILERFSAQQFPDLHSELNLSSLELGDSALYFCASSVALGPDHEQYFGPGTRLTVT.

The V gene is TRBV5-1, the J gene TRBJ2-2, with D possibly TRBD1 on 5 matching bases. Germline values: CDR1 SGHRS, CDR2 YFSETQ. The CDR3 is 16 residues long. The V end lost 1 base, the J end lost 0 bases, and 10 bases lay between the germline ends. In DNA, the CDR3 is TGCGCCAGCAGCTTGAACCCAGGGACGAACACCGGGGAGCTGTTTTTT. It is translated as CASSLNPGTNTGELFF.

This clonotype appeared many times. This chain uses TRBV6-1 with TRBJ2-1; D gene uncertain. This CDR3 contains 13 residues. Germline values: CDR1 MNHNS, CDR2 SASEGT. V was pared by 8 bases and J by 7 bases, with 15 bases between. In nucleotides, the CDR3 is TGTGCCAGCGCCTGGGGAATGGGGAATGAGCAGTTCTTC. It specifies CASAWGMGNEQFF.

This clonotype was counted ten times or more. The chain recombines TRBV27 with TRBJ2-7; TRBD2 aligns across 12 bases. In germline, CDR1 is MNHEY, CDR2 SMNVEV (reference sequence). The CDR3 loop spans 20 amino acids. Trimming at V came to 2 bases and at J to 2 bases, leaving 16 bases not matched to a gene. In DNA form, the CDR3 reads TGTGCCAGCAGTTTACTTCCCCCGGGACTAGCGGGTACACAGACCTACGAGCAGTACTTC. This translates into CASSLLPPGLAGTQTYEQYF.

The chain couples TRBV27 to TRBJ2-7, with 7 bases lining up with TRBD1. There are 16 residues in the CDR3. CDR1 MNHEY and CDR2 SMNVEV come from the germline V gene (reference sequence). The V gene end was trimmed by 6 bases and the J gene end by 3 bases; junction bases not matched to a gene: 14. The CDR3 loop reads CASRPTTKGQIYEQYF. In DNA, the CDR3 is TGTGCCAGCAGACCTACTACGAAGGGACAGATCTACGAGCAGTACTTC.

Ten or more counts support this clonotype. The chain combines TRBV20-1 with TRBJ2-7; the D gene could be TRBD1 or TRBD2 (5 bases each). V was trimmed by 3 bases and J by 5 bases, leaving 11 bases between them. CDR1 and CDR2 (germline): DFQATT, SNEGSKA (reference sequence). This CDR3 is built from 12 residues. In DNA, the CDR3 is TGCAGTGCTAGCAAGGGGCGGGACGAGCAGTACTTC. Its protein product is CSASKGRDEQYF.

This clonotype came up a few times. The CDR3, as DNA: TGTGCCAGCAGCCCTAGGCTAGCGGGAGGTTCTAATGAGCAGTTCTTC. Its translation is CASSPRLAGGSNEQFF. The genes are TRBV9 and TRBJ2-1; 11 bases are shared with TRBD2. The germline V gene encodes CDR1 SGDLS and CDR2 YYNGEE. This CDR3 comprises 16 residues. The trim removed 4 bases at V and 7 bases at J, leaving 10 bases unmatched.

On this clonotype: This may be a read error, as it is one base from a much larger clone. This sequence joins TRBV15 and TRBJ2-1, with D perhaps matching TRBD2 (5 bases). Germline V CDR1 and CDR2: LNHNV, YYDKDF (reference sequence). This CDR3 is built from 13 residues. The CDR3 nucleotides are TGTGCCACCGGCAGAGAGGGCCACAATGAGCAGTTCTTC. This codes for CATGREGHNEQFF.

In this sample, this clonotype turned up many times. The rearrangement links TRBV12-3 or TRBV12-4 to TRBJ1-6; 9 bases agree with TRBD1. The V gene end was trimmed by 7 bases and the J gene end by 7 bases; junction bases not matched to a gene: 8. The CDR3 is made up of 15 amino acids. In DNA, the CDR3 is TGTGCCAGCACCCCTCGACAGGGGGGGAATTCACCCCTCCACTTT. Translated, it gives CASTPRQGGNSPLHF.

This clonotype has at least ten counts. The chain couples TRBV20-1 to TRBJ2-1; 10 bases match TRBD2. CDR3 size: 14 residues. V lost 6 bases to trimming and J lost 6 bases; unmatched junction nucleotides: 8. Germline CDR1 reads DFQATT; CDR2 reads SNEGSKA (reference sequence). The CDR3 loop is CSASLAGVLNEQFF. CDR3 DNA sequence: TGCAGTGCGTCGCTAGCGGGAGTTCTCAATGAGCAGTTCTTC.

This clonotype was found many times. The CDR3 loop reads CASSLDSAGSYEQYF. CDR3 nucleotide sequence: TGTGCCAGCAGCTTAGACTCGGCTGGTTCCTACGAGCAGTACTTC. The chain links TRBV11-3 to TRBJ2-7; D unresolved. Germline V gene sequence: CDR1 SGHNT, CDR2 YENEEA. This CDR3 is 15 amino acids long. The V and J ends lost 0 bases and 1 base respectively, with 10 bases between them.

Remarks on this clonotype: A read error may explain this, as a much larger clone is one base away. The chain joins TRBV2 to TRBJ2-2; a possible D gene is TRBD2 (5 bases). Germline CDR1 and CDR2: SNHLY and FYNNEI. Trimming removed 6 bases at V and 6 bases at J, with 20 bases between. CDR3 length: 16 amino acids. Here the CDR3 reads CASSPSRVSSAGELFF. The DNA of the CDR3 is TGTGCCAGCAGCCCGAGTAGGGTCAGTAGCGCCGGGGAGCTGTTTTTT.

This chain connects TRBV10-3 to TRBJ1-6; 7 positions match TRBD1. Unmatched junction bases numbered 5, after V lost 8 bases and J lost 7 bases. The CDR3 has 13 amino acids. In germline, CDR1 is ENHRY, CDR2 SYGVKD. The CDR3 bases are TGTGCCATCGGGGACAGTCTGAATTCACCCCTCCACTTT. Translation gives CAIGDSLNSPLHF.

This clonotype was observed at least ten times. V is TRBV2 and J is TRBJ1-2; D remains unclear. Germline loops: CDR1 SNHLY, CDR2 FYNNEI. CDR3 size: 15 residues. V was pared by 6 bases and J by 1 base, with 15 bases between. CDR3: CASRGQLSVNYGYTF. CDR3 nucleotides: TGTGCCAGCAGAGGTCAGCTCTCAGTTAACTATGGCTACACCTTC. The whole variable domain, filled in from reference TRBV2 and TRBJ1-2, reads EPEVTQTPSHQVTQMGQEVILRCVPISNHLYFYWYRQILGQKVEFLVSFYNNEISEKSEIFDDQFSVERPDGSNFTLKIRSTKLEDSAMYFCASRGQLSVNYGYTFGSGTRLTVV.

As regards this clonotype: Since a far larger clone is one base different, this is likely a read error. The chain recombines TRBV28 with TRBJ2-5; the match to TRBD1 covers 8 bases. The junction had 17 bases not matched to a gene; V was cut back by 6 bases and J by 11 bases. Germline-derived CDR1 and CDR2 are MDHEN and SYDVKM. The CDR3 length is 15 residues. CDR3 amino acids: CASSFRGQGPHEQYF. In DNA form, the CDR3 reads TGTGCCAGCAGCTTTCGAGGACAGGGTCCCCATGAGCAGTACTTC.

This clonotype was counted many times. The CDR3 nucleotides are TGTGCCAGCAGTAACCGGGGACAGGGGGTGAACACTGAAGCTTTCTTT. As protein: CASSNRGQGVNTEAFF. This chain connects TRBV12-3 or TRBV12-4 to TRBJ1-1; 11 bases line up with TRBD1. The CDR3 length is 16 residues. Germline trimming cut 5 bases from V and 0 bases from J; bases unmatched to any gene: 5.

This chain connects TRBV4-1 to TRBJ2-3; D remains ambiguous. Germline CDR1 and CDR2: MGHRA and YSYEKL. The CDR3 totals 17 residues. Trimming removed 1 base at V and 1 base at J, with 15 bases between. The CDR3 DNA follows: TGCGCCAGCAGCCAAGTCCGTCACCCCGCGGGCACAGATACGCAGTATTTT. This translates into CASSQVRHPAGTDTQYF.

This clonotype occurred many times. V is TRBV29-1 and J is TRBJ2-1; D is uncertain. Looked up from germline, CDR1 is SQVTM and CDR2 is ANQGSEA. V was cut by 7 bases and J by 5 bases, with 9 bases left in between. CDR3 length: 11 residues. The CDR3 loop is CSDEWDNEQFF. The CDR3 DNA sequence: TGCAGCGACGAATGGGACAATGAGCAGTTCTTC.

This clonotype came up many times. The V call is TRBV27, the J call TRBJ2-7; 9 nucleotides line up with TRBD2. The germline V gene has CDR1 MNHEY and CDR2 SMNVEV (reference sequence). The V segment lost 2 bases and the J segment 0 bases; nucleotides outside the gene matches: 5. CDR3 length: 16 residues. The CDR3 loop is CASSLRAGGTSYEQYF. Here the CDR3 DNA reads TGTGCCAGCAGTTTACGAGCGGGAGGCACCTCCTACGAGCAGTACTTC.

This clonotype was seen at least ten times. The V call is TRBV20-1, the J call TRBJ2-1; 8 positions match TRBD2. With 4 bases clipped from V and 5 bases from J, the junction kept 13 bases outside the gene matches. Germline-derived CDR1 and CDR2 are DFQATT and SNEGSKA (reference sequence). The CDR3 extends over 16 amino acids. The CDR3 reads CSATGTSRVYHNEQFF. The CDR3 DNA reads TGCAGTGCTACCGGGACTAGTCGTGTGTATCACAATGAGCAGTTCTTC.

This clonotype was recorded many times. CDR3 amino acids: CASSYRAYQETQYF. The CDR3 DNA sequence: TGTGCCAGCAGTTACAGGGCGTACCAAGAGACCCAGTACTTC. The J gene is TRBJ2-5, the V gene TRBV5-8; tentatively, D is TRBD1 (6 bases). V was clipped by 5 bases and J by 0 bases, with 11 bases between them. There are 14 residues in the CDR3. Germline V gene data show CDR1 as SGHTS and CDR2 as YDEGEE. Looking up the rest from reference TRBV5-8 and TRBJ2-5 gives the full variable domain: EAGVTQSPTHLIKTRGQQATLRCSPISGHTSVYWYQQALGLGLQFLLWYDEGEERNRGNFPPRFSGRQFPNYSSELNVNALELEDSALYLCASSYRAYQETQYFGPGTRLLVL.

The rearrangement uses TRBV27 and TRBJ1-5; D is ambiguous. This CDR3 is 15 amino acids long. Germline V gene data show CDR1 as MNHEY and CDR2 as SMNVEV (reference sequence). V shed 1 base and J shed 0 bases, with 7 bases lying between them. CDR3 coding DNA: TGTGCCAGCAGTTTATTTTCGTATAGCAATCAGCCCCAGCATTTT. Residues: CASSLFSYSNQPQHF.

As regards this clonotype: One base away lies a much larger clone, so this may be a sequencing read error. J is TRBJ2-7 and V is TRBV5-1; 8 positions agree with TRBD2. This CDR3 comprises 14 residues. Germline V gene lookup returns CDR1 SGHRS and CDR2 YFSETQ. Here the CDR3 DNA reads TGCGCCAGCGGCTTGCGGGAGGCCACCTACGAGCAGTACTTC. Encoded protein: CASGLREATYEQYF.

The chain links TRBV29-1 to TRBJ2-3; no clear D gene. V was cut by 0 bases and J by 0 bases, with 7 bases left in between. The CDR3 loop spans 14 amino acids. Germline CDR1 and CDR2: SQVTM and ANQGSEA. CDR3 protein: CSVEEHSSTDTQYF. The CDR3 DNA reads TGCAGCGTTGAAGAGCATTCTAGCACAGATACGCAGTATTTT.

Ten or more counts support this clonotype. The V call is TRBV15, the J call TRBJ2-1; D ambiguous. CDR3 length: 12 amino acids. The germline V gene encodes CDR1 LNHNV and CDR2 YYDKDF (reference sequence). The V and J ends lost 1 base and 8 bases respectively, with 6 bases between them. CDR3 DNA sequence: TGTGCCACCAGCAGAGCCAGAGATGAGCAGTTCTTC. This sequence encodes CATSRARDEQFF.

This clonotype has a handful of counts. This clone may be a read error of a much larger clone one base away. The chain carries TRBV28 and TRBJ2-7; maybe TRBD1 (6 bases). CDR1 and CDR2 from the germline V gene are MDHEN and SYDVKM. The CDR3 is 14 residues long. Here the CDR3 DNA reads TGTGCCGGCAGTTTTCCGGGACAAGACTACGAGCAGTACTTC. Encoded protein: CAGSFPGQDYEQYF.

The rearrangement links TRBV5-6 to TRBJ1-4; D is unresolved. CDR3 size: 13 residues. The V and J ends lost 2 bases and 7 bases respectively, with 9 bases between them. The germline gives CDR1 SGHDT, CDR2 YYEEEE. In DNA form, the CDR3 reads TGTGCCAGCAGCTTCGGGTTTAGTGAAAAACTGTTTTTT. Protein: CASSFGFSEKLFF.

This clonotype was found many times. The chain recombines TRBV28 with TRBJ2-7, with 7 positions matching TRBD1. From germline, CDR1 is MDHEN and CDR2 SYDVKM. Trimming took 7 bases from V and 0 from J; bases not matched to a gene: 9. This CDR3 has 15 amino acids. CDR3 amino acids: CASISLTGSSYEQYF. Written as DNA, the CDR3 is TGTGCCAGCATCTCTCTGACAGGGAGCTCCTACGAGCAGTACTTC.

This clonotype was seen many times. The chain is built from TRBV27 and TRBJ2-7, with D unclear. This CDR3 is built from 11 residues. Germline V gives CDR1 MNHEY, CDR2 SMNVEV (reference sequence). V shed 7 bases and J shed 0 bases, with 4 bases lying between them. The CDR3 DNA follows: TGTGCCAGCACATACTCCTACGAGCAGTACTTC. This gives the protein CASTYSYEQYF.